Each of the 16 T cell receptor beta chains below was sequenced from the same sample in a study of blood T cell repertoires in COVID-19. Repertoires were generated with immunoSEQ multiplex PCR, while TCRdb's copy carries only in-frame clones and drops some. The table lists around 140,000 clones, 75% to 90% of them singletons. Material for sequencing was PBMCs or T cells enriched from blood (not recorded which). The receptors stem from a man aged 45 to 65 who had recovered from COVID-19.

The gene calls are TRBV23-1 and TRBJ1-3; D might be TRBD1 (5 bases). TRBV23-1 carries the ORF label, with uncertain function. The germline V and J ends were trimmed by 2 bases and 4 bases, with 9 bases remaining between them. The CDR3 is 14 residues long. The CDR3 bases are TGCGCCAGCAGTCAAGGACACATAGGAAACACCATATATTTT. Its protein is CASSQGHIGNTIYF.

The DNA for the CDR3 is TGCGCCAGCAGCCCCGCCGGGTCCAGGGATTCACCCCTCCACTTT. As protein: CASSPAGSRDSPLHF. The chain couples TRBV5-1 to TRBJ1-6; tentative D call: TRBD1 (5 bases). Trimming stripped 4 bases from V and 8 bases from J, with 16 bases between. The CDR3 consists of 15 residues. Germline CDR1 SGHRS, CDR2 YFSETQ.

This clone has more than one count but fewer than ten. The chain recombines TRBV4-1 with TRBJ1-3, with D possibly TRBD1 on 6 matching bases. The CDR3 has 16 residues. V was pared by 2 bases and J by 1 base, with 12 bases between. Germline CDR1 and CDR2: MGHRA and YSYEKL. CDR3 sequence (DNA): TGCGCCAGCAGCCAACAGGGGTTGAAGTCTGGAAACACCATATATTTT. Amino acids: CASSQQGLKSGNTIYF.

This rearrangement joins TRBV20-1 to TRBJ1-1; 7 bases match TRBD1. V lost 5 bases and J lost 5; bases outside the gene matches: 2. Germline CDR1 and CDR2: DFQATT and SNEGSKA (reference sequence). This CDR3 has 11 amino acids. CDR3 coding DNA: TGCAGTGCTTCACAGGGGACTGAAGCTTTCTTT. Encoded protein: CSASQGTEAFF.

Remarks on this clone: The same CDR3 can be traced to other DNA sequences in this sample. The CDR3 nucleotides are TGTGCCAGCAGTTTACTAGGGACAGGGAACTATGGCTACACCTTC. Translated: CASSLLGTGNYGYTF. The genes are TRBV28 and TRBJ1-2, with TRBD1 matching 9 bases. J gave up 2 bases and V 2 bases, and 3 bases lay outside the gene matches. Germline values: CDR1 MDHEN, CDR2 SYDVKM. The CDR3 has 15 residues.

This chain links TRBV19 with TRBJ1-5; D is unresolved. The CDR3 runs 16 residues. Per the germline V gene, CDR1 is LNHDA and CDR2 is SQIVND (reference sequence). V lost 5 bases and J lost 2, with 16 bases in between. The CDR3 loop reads CASSRPFGVRNQPQHF. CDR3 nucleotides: TGTGCCAGTAGTCGCCCCTTCGGGGTTCGCAATCAGCCCCAGCATTTT.

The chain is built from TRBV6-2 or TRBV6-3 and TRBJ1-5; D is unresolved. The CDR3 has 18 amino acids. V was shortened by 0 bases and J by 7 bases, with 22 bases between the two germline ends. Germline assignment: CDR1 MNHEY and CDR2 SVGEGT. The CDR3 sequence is CASSYSKESGISIQPQHF. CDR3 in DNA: TGTGCCAGCAGTTACTCGAAAGAATCCGGGATTTCCATCCAGCCCCAGCATTTT.

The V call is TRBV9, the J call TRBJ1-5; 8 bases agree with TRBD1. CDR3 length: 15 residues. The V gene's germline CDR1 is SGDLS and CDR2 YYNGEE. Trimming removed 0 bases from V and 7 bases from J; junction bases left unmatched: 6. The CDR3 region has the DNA TGTGCCAGCAGCGTAGATCAGGGGGCCAACCAGCCCCAGCATTTT. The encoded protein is CASSVDQGANQPQHF.

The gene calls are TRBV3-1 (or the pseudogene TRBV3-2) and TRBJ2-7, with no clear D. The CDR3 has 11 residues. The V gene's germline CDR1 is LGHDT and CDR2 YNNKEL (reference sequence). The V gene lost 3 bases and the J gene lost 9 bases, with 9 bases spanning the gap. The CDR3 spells CASSHTSLQYF. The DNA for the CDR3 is TGTGCCAGCAGCCACACATCTCTGCAGTACTTC.

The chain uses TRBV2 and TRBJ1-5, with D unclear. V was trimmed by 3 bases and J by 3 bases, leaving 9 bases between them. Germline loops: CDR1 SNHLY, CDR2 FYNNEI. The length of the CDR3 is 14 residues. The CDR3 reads CASSENSFNQPQHF. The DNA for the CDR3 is TGTGCCAGCAGTGAGAACAGTTTCAATCAGCCCCAGCATTTT. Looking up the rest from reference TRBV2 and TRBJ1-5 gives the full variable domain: EPEVTQTPSHQVTQMGQEVILRCVPISNHLYFYWYRQILGQKVEFLVSFYNNEISEKSEIFDDQFSVERPDGSNFTLKIRSTKLEDSAMYFCASSENSFNQPQHFGDGTRLSIL.

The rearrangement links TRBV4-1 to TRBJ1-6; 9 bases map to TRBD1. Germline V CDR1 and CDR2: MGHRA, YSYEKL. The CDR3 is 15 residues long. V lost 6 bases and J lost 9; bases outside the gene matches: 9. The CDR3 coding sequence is TGCGCCAGCAGGCTACAGGGGGCGGTTGGTTCACCCCTCCACTTT. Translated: CASRLQGAVGSPLHF.

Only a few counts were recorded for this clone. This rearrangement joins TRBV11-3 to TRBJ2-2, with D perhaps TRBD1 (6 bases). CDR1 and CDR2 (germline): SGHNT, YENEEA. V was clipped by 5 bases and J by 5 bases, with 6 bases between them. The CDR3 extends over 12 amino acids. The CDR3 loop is CASSRGTGELFF. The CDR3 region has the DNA TGTGCCAGCAGCAGGGGGACCGGGGAGCTGTTTTTT.

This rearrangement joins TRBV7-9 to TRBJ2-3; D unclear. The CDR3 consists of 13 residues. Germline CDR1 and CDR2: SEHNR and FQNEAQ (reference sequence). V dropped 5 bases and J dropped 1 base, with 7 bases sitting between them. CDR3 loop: CASSPVGTDTQYF. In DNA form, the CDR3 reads TGTGCCAGCAGCCCCGTCGGCACAGATACGCAGTATTTT.

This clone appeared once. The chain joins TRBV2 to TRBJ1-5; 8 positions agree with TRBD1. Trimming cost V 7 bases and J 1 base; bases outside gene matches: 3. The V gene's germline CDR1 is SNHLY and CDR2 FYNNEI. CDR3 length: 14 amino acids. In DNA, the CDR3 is TGTGCCAGCACTACAGGGGGGAGCAATCAGCCCCAGCATTTT. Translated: CASTTGGSNQPQHF.

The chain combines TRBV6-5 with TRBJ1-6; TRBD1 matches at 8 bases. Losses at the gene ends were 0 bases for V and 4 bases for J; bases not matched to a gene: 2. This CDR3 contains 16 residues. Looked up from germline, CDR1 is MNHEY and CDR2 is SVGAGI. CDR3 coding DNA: TGTGCCAGCAGTTACTCGGGACAGGTGTATAATTCACCCCTCCACTTT. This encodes CASSYSGQVYNSPLHF.

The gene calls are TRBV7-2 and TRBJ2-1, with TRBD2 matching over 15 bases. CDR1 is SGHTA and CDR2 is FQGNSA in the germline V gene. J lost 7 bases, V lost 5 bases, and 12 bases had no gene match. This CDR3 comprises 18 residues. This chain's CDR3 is CASSQRTGLAGGSNEQFF. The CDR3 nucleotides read TGTGCCAGCAGCCAGAGAACGGGACTAGCGGGAGGATCTAATGAGCAGTTCTTC.